The 28 T cell receptor beta chains presented below share a single source sample, sequenced in a study of blood T cell repertoires in COVID-19. Sequencing was performed with immunoSEQ multiplex PCR; in TCRdb, only in-frame clones are kept and a portion is missing. The profile covers some 180,000 clones, with around nine tenths appearing a single time and around 7% taken by the ten largest. The sequenced material came from peripheral blood. These TCRs come from a man aged 40-55 years with acute or convalescent COVID-19.

The chain couples TRBV24-1 to TRBJ2-3, with 10 nucleotides matching TRBD1. Germline V gene data show CDR1 as KGHDR and CDR2 as SFDVKD. The CDR3 is 15 residues long. Unmatched junction bases numbered 9, after V lost 9 bases and J lost 4 bases. The CDR3 region is CATGSTGGASDTQYF. As DNA, the CDR3 is TGTGCCACCGGTTCGACAGGGGGCGCGTCAGATACGCAGTATTTT.

The chain combines TRBV12-5 with TRBJ1-5, with D perhaps TRBD1 (5 bases). The CDR3 loop spans 18 amino acids. Trimming stripped 5 bases from V and 3 bases from J, with 23 bases between. Germline CDR1 and CDR2: LGHNT and FRNRAP. In DNA form, the CDR3 reads TGTGCTAGTGGTAGATCTCCCACAAGGGGCATAGTCAATCAGCCCCAGCATTTT. The encoded protein is CASGRSPTRGIVNQPQHF.

The V and J genes are TRBV6-6 and TRBJ2-5, with a tentative D call TRBD2 (5 bases). The CDR3 loop spans 14 amino acids. Trimming left V 2 bases short and J 4 bases short, with 11 bases between. CDR1 MNHNY and CDR2 SVGAGI come from the germline V gene (reference sequence). CDR3 amino acids: CASSYIPGLETQYF. DNA of the CDR3: TGTGCCAGCAGTTACATCCCGGGGTTAGAGACCCAGTACTTC.

This rearrangement joins TRBV27 to TRBJ1-2, with 7 bases lining up with TRBD1. This CDR3 has 14 amino acids. V lost 6 bases, J lost 6 bases, and 10 bases stayed unmatched. Germline loops: CDR1 MNHEY, CDR2 SMNVEV (reference sequence). CDR3 bases: TGTGCCAGCAGCACCCAGACAGGGTCCCATGGCTACACCTTC. Protein product: CASSTQTGSHGYTF.

The rearrangement joins TRBV9 to TRBJ2-1; 9 positions match TRBD1. Germline assignment: CDR1 SGDLS and CDR2 YYNGEE. V shed 3 bases, J shed 2 bases, and the junction held 3 bases outside the gene matches. The CDR3 runs to 15 residues. CDR3 DNA sequence: TGTGCCAGCAGCGCCACAGGGGGCACCTACAATGAGCAGTTCTTC. Protein: CASSATGGTYNEQFF.

The chain is built from TRBV5-5 and TRBJ1-6, with D possibly being TRBD1 (5 bases). The germline V gene encodes CDR1 SGHKS and CDR2 YYEKEE (reference sequence). Trimming took 3 bases from V and 1 from J, leaving 11 bases between them. This CDR3 comprises 16 residues. The CDR3 DNA reads as TGTGCCAGCAGCTGGCTTCCAGGGTCCTATAATTCACCCCTCCACTTT. It yields the protein CASSWLPGSYNSPLHF.

The rearrangement uses TRBV3-1 (or the pseudogene TRBV3-2) and TRBJ1-5; D is unresolved. The germline V gene has CDR1 LGHDT and CDR2 YNNKEL (reference sequence). The V end lost 0 bases, the J end lost 6 bases, and 9 bases lay between the germline ends. The CDR3 spans 14 residues. CDR3 bases: TGTGCCAGCAGCCAAGATCGGGGAGGTCAGCCCCAGCATTTT. Translated, it gives CASSQDRGGQPQHF.

This clone is a singleton in its sample. V and J are TRBV29-1 and TRBJ2-2, with 9 positions matching TRBD1. Trimming cost V 5 bases and J 7 bases; bases outside gene matches: 8. The germline V gene has CDR1 SQVTM and CDR2 ANQGSEA. The CDR3 spans 14 residues. CDR3 amino acids: CSVLPGQGSGELFF. For the CDR3, the DNA is TGCAGCGTTCTTCCGGGACAGGGTAGCGGGGAGCTGTTTTTT.

The gene calls are TRBV4-2 and TRBJ1-1; the D gene is possibly TRBD1 (5 bases). Germline V gives CDR1 LGHNA, CDR2 YNFKEQ. CDR3 length: 16 amino acids. V was clipped by 3 bases and J by 6 bases, with 20 bases between them. CDR3 in amino acids: CASSHDPPGVGAEAFF. CDR3 bases: TGTGCCAGCAGCCATGACCCTCCGGGGGTCGGAGCTGAAGCTTTCTTT.

The chain carries TRBV19 and TRBJ2-5; TRBD1 might be the D (6 bases). Deletions cut 6 bases from V and 4 bases from J, with 18 bases between. The CDR3 sequence is 15 residues long. From germline, CDR1 is LNHDA and CDR2 SQIVND (reference sequence). DNA for the CDR3: TGTGCCAGTAGAAAGGGGCAGGGGATGGGAGAGACCCAGTACTTC. The encoded protein is CASRKGQGMGETQYF. The full variable domain, its missing parts supplied by reference TRBV19 and TRBJ2-5, is DGGITQSPKYLFRKEGQNVTLSCEQNLNHDAMYWYRQDPGQGLRLIYYSQIVNDFQKGDIAEGYSVSREKKESFPLTVTSAQKNPTAFYLCASRKGQGMGETQYFGPGTRLLVL.

The rearrangement joins TRBV5-1 to TRBJ1-2, with 7 bases matching TRBD1. V trimming: 0 bases; J trimming: 1 base; junction bases outside the gene matches: 3. The length of the CDR3 is 15 residues. Germline CDR1 and CDR2: SGHRS and YFSETQ. The CDR3 DNA follows: TGCGCCAGCAGCTTGGTCCGACAGGGTAACTATGGCTACACCTTC. Amino acid sequence: CASSLVRQGNYGYTF. Filled out from reference TRBV5-1 and TRBJ1-2, the complete variable domain reads KAGVTQTPRYLIKTRGQQVTLSCSPISGHRSVSWYQQTPGQGLQFLFEYFSETQRNKGNFPGRFSGRQFSNSRSEMNVSTLELGDSALYLCASSLVRQGNYGYTFGSGTRLTVV.

The chain combines TRBV19 with TRBJ2-3, with 9 nucleotides matching TRBD1. The V and J ends lost 5 bases and 3 bases, in that order; junction bases with no gene match: 3. Germline values: CDR1 LNHDA, CDR2 SQIVND (reference sequence). The CDR3 spans 14 residues. CDR3 bases: TGTGCCAGTAGTCCACAGGGGGCAACAGATACGCAGTATTTT. It is translated as CASSPQGATDTQYF.

The V call is TRBV7-3, the J call TRBJ2-1; tentative D call: TRBD2 (6 bases). The germline V gene has CDR1 SGHTA and CDR2 FQGTGA. V lost 2 bases, J lost 3 bases, and 11 bases lay in between. The CDR3 has 15 residues. In DNA form, the CDR3 reads TGTGCCAGCAGCTTAGTGGAGGGTAGCTACAATGAGCAGTTCTTC. It yields the protein CASSLVEGSYNEQFF.

CDR3 sequence reads: CASSPVGDTEAFF. The DNA of the CDR3 is TGTGCCAGCAGCCCGGTCGGAGATACTGAAGCTTTCTTT. The chain employs TRBV3-1 (or the pseudogene TRBV3-2) and TRBJ1-1; D unresolved. V was clipped by 4 bases and J by 5 bases, with 11 bases between them. CDR1 LGHDT and CDR2 YNNKEL come from the germline V gene (reference sequence). The CDR3 runs 13 residues.

CDR3 nucleotide sequence: TGTGCCACCAGCCCGACACCGAATCAGCCCCAGCATTTT. It is translated as CATSPTPNQPQHF. This sequence joins TRBV15 and TRBJ1-5; D ambiguous. Per the germline V gene, CDR1 is LNHNV and CDR2 is YYDKDF (reference sequence). Deletions cut 5 bases from V and 4 bases from J, with 9 bases between. The length of the CDR3 is 13 residues.

The CDR3 DNA follows: TGTGCCAGCAGCGCGCGACCGGGAGTCTATGGCTACACCTTC. The encoded protein is CASSARPGVYGYTF. The genes are TRBV11-2 and TRBJ1-2; D is ambiguous. The CDR3 totals 14 residues. Germline values: CDR1 SGHAT, CDR2 FQNNGV. Trimming cost V 5 bases and J 4 bases, with 14 bases left between them.

V is TRBV6-5 and J is TRBJ1-5, with D possibly TRBD1 on 5 matching bases. From germline, CDR1 is MNHEY and CDR2 SVGAGI. The CDR3 length is 15 residues. The ends were cut back, 8 bases at V and 3 bases at J, with 17 bases in the middle. The CDR3 bases are TGTGCCAGCTCCTCCTCCGGGGGATTCAATCAGCCCCAGCATTTT. Its protein product is CASSSSGGFNQPQHF.

This clone has only one observation. The CDR3 bases are TGTGCCAGCAGTTTACAGGGAACAAACCCCTACGAGCAGTACTTC. This gives the protein CASSLQGTNPYEQYF. V usage is TRBV27 and J usage is TRBJ2-7, with a possible D match to TRBD1 (5 bases). Trimming pared 2 bases from V and 2 bases from J, leaving 13 bases between. The CDR3 runs to 15 residues. Looked up from germline, CDR1 is MNHEY and CDR2 is SMNVEV (reference sequence).

The V gene is TRBV28, the J gene TRBJ2-7; perhaps TRBD1 as D (6 bases). The length of the CDR3 is 16 residues. The ends were cut back, 3 bases at V and 3 bases at J, with 18 bases in the middle. Germline-derived CDR1 and CDR2 are MDHEN and SYDVKM. The CDR3 region has the DNA TGTGCCAGCAGTTTCAACCCGGGCAGGGGCCTCTACGAGCAGTACTTC. Amino acid sequence: CASSFNPGRGLYEQYF.

V is TRBV6-2 or TRBV6-3 and J is TRBJ2-2; TRBD2 agrees at 12 bases. Germline values: CDR1 MNHEY, CDR2 SVGEGT. V lost 6 bases, J lost 4 bases, and 9 bases stayed unmatched. The length of the CDR3 is 17 residues. CDR3 nucleotides: TGTGCCAGCAGCCGACCTCTAGCGGGGGGGCGCACCGGGGAGCTGTTTTTT. As protein: CASSRPLAGGRTGELFF.

The chain employs TRBV9 and TRBJ2-7; 8 bases fit TRBD2. Germline V gives CDR1 SGDLS, CDR2 YYNGEE. J gave up 1 base and V 3 bases, and 3 bases lay outside the gene matches. This CDR3 region has 14 residues. DNA for the CDR3: TGTGCCAGCAGCGCCGGGACTAGTTCCTACGAGCAGTACTTC. As protein: CASSAGTSSYEQYF. The entire variable domain, with the rest obtained from reference TRBV9 and TRBJ2-7, is as follows: DSGVTQTPKHLITATGQRVTLRCSPRSGDLSVYWYQQSLDQGLQFLIQYYNGEERAKGNILERFSAQQFPDLHSELNLSSLELGDSALYFCASSAGTSSYEQYFGPGTRLTVT.

This clone was recorded once. CDR3 amino acids: CASSLQAGALTDTQYF. For the CDR3, the DNA is TGTGCCAGCAGCTTACAGGCAGGGGCACTCACAGATACGCAGTATTTT. V is TRBV7-2 and J is TRBJ2-3; TRBD1 is a possible D gene (6 bases). The ends were cut back, 2 bases at V and 2 bases at J, with 14 bases in the middle. The CDR3 covers 16 residues. Looked up from germline, CDR1 is SGHTA and CDR2 is FQGNSA.

The V call is TRBV9, the J call TRBJ2-1, with D possibly matching TRBD2 (6 bases). Germline CDR1 reads SGDLS; CDR2 reads YYNGEE. Deletions cut 0 bases from V and 5 bases from J, with 6 bases between. This CDR3 region has 13 residues. The CDR3 loop is CASSVGTNNEQFF. CDR3 coding DNA: TGTGCCAGCAGCGTAGGGACTAACAATGAGCAGTTCTTC.

V is TRBV3-1 (or the pseudogene TRBV3-2) and J is TRBJ1-2; D is unresolved. Trimming left V 1 base short and J 8 bases short, with 17 bases between. CDR3 length: 15 amino acids. The germline CDR1 and CDR2 sequences are LGHDT and YNNKEL (reference sequence). The CDR3 protein is CASSQGTLGYQGYTF. CDR3 DNA sequence: TGTGCCAGCAGCCAAGGGACTCTAGGATACCAGGGCTACACCTTC.

The chain combines TRBV27 with TRBJ1-2; D perhaps matches TRBD1 (6 bases). V lost 8 bases, J lost 5 bases, and 24 bases lay in between. The CDR3 is 16 amino acids. The germline CDR1 and CDR2 sequences are MNHEY and SMNVEV (reference sequence). The CDR3 coding sequence is TGTGCCAGCGGCTCACAGGGTCATTCGTCGTGGTATGGCTACACCTTC. Translation: CASGSQGHSSWYGYTF.

The gene calls are TRBV14 and TRBJ2-3; 9 bases line up with TRBD2. The CDR3 spans 16 residues. V dropped 0 bases and J dropped 1; count of bases not matched to a gene: 2. CDR1 is SGHDN, CDR2 FVKESK, per germline. As DNA, the CDR3 is TGTGCCAGCAGCCAAGAAGCGGGGGGCCGCACAGATACGCAGTATTTT. It specifies CASSQEAGGRTDTQYF.

The V gene is TRBV10-3, the J gene TRBJ2-3; possibly TRBD1 for D (7 bases). Trimming removed 0 bases at V and 5 bases at J, with 21 bases between. In germline, CDR1 is ENHRY, CDR2 SYGVKD. The CDR3 contains 18 residues. CDR3 amino acids: CAISESKQAGGMGDTQYF. DNA for the CDR3: TGTGCCATCAGTGAGTCGAAGCAAGCAGGGGGGATGGGAGATACGCAGTATTTT.

This clone showed up just once. The chain links TRBV5-8 to TRBJ1-1, with 7 bases matching TRBD1. Trimming took 4 bases from V and 10 from J; bases not matched to a gene: 7. Germline-derived CDR1 and CDR2 are SGHTS and YDEGEE. The CDR3 length is 12 residues. CDR3 sequence: CASSPDRARAFF. The CDR3 DNA reads TGTGCCAGCAGCCCCGACAGGGCGCGAGCTTTCTTT. The whole variable domain, filled in from reference TRBV5-8 and TRBJ1-1, reads EAGVTQSPTHLIKTRGQQATLRCSPISGHTSVYWYQQALGLGLQFLLWYDEGEERNRGNFPPRFSGRQFPNYSSELNVNALELEDSALYLCASSPDRARAFFGQGTRLTVV.